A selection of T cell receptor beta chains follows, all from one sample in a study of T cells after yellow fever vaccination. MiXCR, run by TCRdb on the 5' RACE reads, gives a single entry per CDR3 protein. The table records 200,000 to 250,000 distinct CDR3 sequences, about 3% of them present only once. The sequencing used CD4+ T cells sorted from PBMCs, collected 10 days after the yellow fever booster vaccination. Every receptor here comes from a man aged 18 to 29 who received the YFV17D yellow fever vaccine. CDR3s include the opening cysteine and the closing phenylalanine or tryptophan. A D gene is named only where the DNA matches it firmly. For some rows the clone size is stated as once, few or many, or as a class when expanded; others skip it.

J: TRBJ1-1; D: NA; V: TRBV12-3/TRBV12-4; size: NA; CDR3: CASSLRTLNTEAFF; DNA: TGTGCCAGCAGTTTAAGGACCTTGAACACTGAAGCTTTCTTT
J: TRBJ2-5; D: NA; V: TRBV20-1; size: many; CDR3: CSARRETQYF; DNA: TGCAGTGCTAGACGAGAGACCCAGTACTTC
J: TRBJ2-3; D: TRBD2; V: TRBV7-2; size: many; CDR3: CASSPSGGAWGTDTQYF; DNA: TGTGCCAGCAGCCCGAGCGGGGGGGCCTGGGGCACAGATACGCAGTATTTT
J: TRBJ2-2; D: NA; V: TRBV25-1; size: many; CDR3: CASLQGITGELFF; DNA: TGTGCCAGTCTTCAGGGGATTACCGGGGAGCTGTTTTTT
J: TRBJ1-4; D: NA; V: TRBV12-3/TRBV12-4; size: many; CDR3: CASSLHGSEKLFF; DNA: TGTGCCAGCAGTTTACATGGGAGCGAAAAACTGTTTTTT
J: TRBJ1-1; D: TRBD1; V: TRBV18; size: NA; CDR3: CASSLGQGAVNTEAFF; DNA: TGTGCCAGCTCACTCGGACAGGGGGCTGTTAACACTGAAGCTTTCTTT
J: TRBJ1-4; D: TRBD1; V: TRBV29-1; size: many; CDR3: CSAGQNINEKLFF; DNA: TGCAGCGCGGGACAGAACATTAATGAAAAACTGTTTTTT
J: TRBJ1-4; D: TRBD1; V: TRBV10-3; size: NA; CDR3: CAISRDRKDEKLFF; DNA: TGTGCCATCAGCCGGGACAGGAAAGATGAAAAACTGTTTTTT
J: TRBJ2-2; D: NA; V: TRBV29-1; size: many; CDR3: CSVGRQRVSGELFF; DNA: TGCAGCGTTGGTAGGCAGCGGGTCTCCGGGGAGCTGTTTTTT
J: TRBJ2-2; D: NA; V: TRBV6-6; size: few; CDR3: CASSPRGGVSGELFF; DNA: TGTGCCAGCAGCCCCCGCGGCGGGGTTAGCGGGGAGCTGTTTTTT
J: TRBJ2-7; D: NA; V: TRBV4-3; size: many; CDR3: CASSRGHGDRSYEQYF; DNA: TGCGCCAGCAGCCGCGGACACGGGGACCGCTCCTACGAGCAGTACTTC
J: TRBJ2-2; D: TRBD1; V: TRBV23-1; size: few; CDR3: CASSQKTPGQHGELFF; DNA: TGCGCCAGCAGTCAAAAAACCCCGGGACAGCACGGGGAGCTGTTTTTT
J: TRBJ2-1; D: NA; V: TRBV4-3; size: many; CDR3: CASSQDWGSTYNEQFF; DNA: TGCGCCAGCAGCCAAGATTGGGGTAGCACCTACAATGAGCAGTTCTTC
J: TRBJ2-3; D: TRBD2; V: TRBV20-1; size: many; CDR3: CSARYAGVGDTQYF; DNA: TGCAGTGCTAGATATGCGGGGGTGGGAGATACGCAGTATTTT